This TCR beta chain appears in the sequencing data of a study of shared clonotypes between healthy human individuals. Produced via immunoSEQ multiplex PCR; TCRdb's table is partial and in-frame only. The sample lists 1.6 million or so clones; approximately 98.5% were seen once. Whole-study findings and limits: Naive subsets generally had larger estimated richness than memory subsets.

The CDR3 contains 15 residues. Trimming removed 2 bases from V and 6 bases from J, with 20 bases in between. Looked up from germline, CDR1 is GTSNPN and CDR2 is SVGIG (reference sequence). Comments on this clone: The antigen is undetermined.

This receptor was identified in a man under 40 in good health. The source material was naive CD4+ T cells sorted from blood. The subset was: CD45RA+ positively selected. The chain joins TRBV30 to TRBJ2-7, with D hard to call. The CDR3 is CAWSSFSAHFGEQYF. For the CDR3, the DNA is TGTGCCTGGAGTTCTTTCTCAGCTCATTTCGGCGAGCAGTACTTC.